Shown below are 24 T cell receptor beta chains from a single sample sequenced in a study of T cells in Graves' hyperthyroidism and ophthalmopathy. There were TCR beta CDR3 regions amplified from RNA transcripts. HTBI primers drove first-round RT-PCR of the TCR CDR3. TCRdb re-called the multiplex PCR reads with MiXCR, one entry per CDR3 protein. The sample has about 480,000 distinct CDR3 sequences, around a quarter seen once. Sequencing used blood. The receptors originated from a young woman with Graves' ophthalmopathy.

The V call is TRBV10-3, the J call TRBJ2-2; TRBD2 matches at 9 bases. The V segment lost 10 bases and the J segment 5 bases; nucleotides outside the gene matches: 8. The CDR3 has 14 residues. Germline CDR1 reads ENHRY; CDR2 reads SYGVKD. In nucleotides, the CDR3 is TGTGCCACCACCGGGACTAGCACGACCGGGGAGCTGTTTTTT. Translated, it gives CATTGTSTTGELFF.

This clonotype was counted many times. The chain uses TRBV6-5 and TRBJ2-4; TRBD2 matches 7 bases. CDR1 is MNHEY and CDR2 is SVGAGI in the germline V gene. The CDR3 has 14 residues. The J segment lost 9 bases and the V segment lost 2 bases, leaving 7 bases of the junction unmatched. The CDR3: CASSYVWGEGIQYF. For the CDR3, the DNA is TGTGCCAGCAGTTACGTTTGGGGGGAGGGCATTCAGTACTTC.

At least ten counts were recorded for this clonotype. This chain links TRBV3-1 with TRBJ2-7; D gene uncertain. The CDR3 contains 13 residues. Germline-derived CDR1 and CDR2 are LGHDT and YNNKEL (reference sequence). Between the trimmed V and J ends, which lost 3 bases and 2 bases, there was a span of 8 bases. The CDR3 spells CASSQIVPYEQYF. The CDR3 DNA reads TGTGCCAGCAGCCAGATCGTACCCTACGAGCAGTACTTC.

This clonotype has ten or more counts. The V gene is TRBV5-1, the J gene TRBJ1-1; D remains unclear. V was cut by 2 bases and J by 3 bases, with 11 bases left in between. CDR1 and CDR2 from the germline V gene are SGHRS and YFSETQ. The CDR3 loop spans 14 amino acids. The CDR3 DNA is TGCGCCAGCAGCTTAGGAATTCCTTACACTGAAGCTTTCTTT. Protein product: CASSLGIPYTEAFF.

The rearrangement uses TRBV5-6 and TRBJ1-6; TRBD1 is a possible D gene (5 bases). This CDR3 spans 14 amino acids. Per the germline V gene, CDR1 is SGHDT and CDR2 is YYEEEE. Deletions cut 0 bases from V and 7 bases from J, with 8 bases between. In DNA form, the CDR3 reads TGTGCCAGCAGCTTGGGGTGGGGGAATTCACCCCTCCACTTT. Encoded protein: CASSLGWGNSPLHF.

V usage is TRBV6-1 and J usage is TRBJ2-7; 7 positions match TRBD1. Germline lookup yields CDR1 MNHNS and CDR2 SASEGT. J lost 4 bases, V lost 7 bases, and 13 bases had no gene match. The CDR3 extends over 15 amino acids. CDR3 protein: CASKHPDRQWYEQYF. Written as DNA, the CDR3 is TGTGCCAGCAAACACCCGGACAGGCAGTGGTACGAGCAGTACTTC.

Of note for this clonotype: At one end, the junction sequence differs from germline, possibly due to a read error. The chain employs TRBV19 and TRBJ1-1; a weak D match, TRBD1 (6 bases). The CDR3 runs to 14 residues. Germline CDR1 is LNHDA and CDR2 is SQIVND (reference sequence). The CDR3 sequence is CASISDRTNTEAFF. The CDR3 bases are TGCGCCAGTATTTCAGACAGGACGAACACTGAAGCTTTCTTT.

The V gene is TRBV12-3 or TRBV12-4, the J gene TRBJ1-3; weak D call: TRBD1 (5 bases). The CDR3 is 16 residues long. The germline V and J ends were trimmed by 4 bases and 8 bases, with 21 bases remaining between them. The CDR3 sequence: CASSSHRTPASDTIYF. DNA of the CDR3: TGTGCCAGCAGTTCCCACAGGACACCCGCCTCTGACACCATATATTTT.

This clonotype was found many times. The gene calls are TRBV27 and TRBJ2-4; D may be TRBD1 or TRBD2 (5 bases each). Germline CDR1 MNHEY, CDR2 SMNVEV (reference sequence). Between the trimmed V and J ends, which lost 5 bases and 3 bases, there was a span of 17 bases. The CDR3 has 16 amino acids. The DNA of the CDR3 is TGTGCCAGCAGTCAGTACGGGGCATCGGACAAAAACATTCAGTACTTC. Protein sequence: CASSQYGASDKNIQYF.

This chain links TRBV6-5 with TRBJ2-7; 7 nucleotides match TRBD2. Germline loops: CDR1 MNHEY, CDR2 SVGAGI. The CDR3 consists of 14 residues. V was pared by 4 bases and J by 0 bases, with 3 bases of the junction left unmatched. CDR3 sequence (DNA): TGTGCCAGCAGTTTCGGGGGGACCTCCTACGAGCAGTACTTC. Amino acids: CASSFGGTSYEQYF.

On this clonotype itself: One junction end disagrees with the germline gene, perhaps due to a read error. V usage is TRBV6-1 and J usage is TRBJ1-1; possible D gene TRBD1, 5 bases. Germline V lookup: CDR1 MNHNS, CDR2 SASEGT. CDR3 length: 15 amino acids. CDR3 loop: CASSGAGTENTEAFF. The CDR3 bases are TGTGCCAGTAGTGGGGCCGGGACCGAGAACACTGAAGCTTTCTTT.

This chain connects TRBV29-1 to TRBJ2-5; D possibly uses TRBD1 or TRBD2 (5 bases each). The CDR3 is 15 residues long. The V end was cut by 6 bases, the J end by 1 base, with 18 bases between. Germline V gene sequence: CDR1 SQVTM, CDR2 ANQGSEA. This chain's CDR3 is CSVETPEGTQETQYF. For the CDR3, the DNA is TGCAGCGTGGAAACACCCGAAGGGACCCAAGAGACCCAGTACTTC.

Points on this clonotype: A much larger clone differs from this one at a single base, so this may be a read error. The chain couples TRBV28 to TRBJ1-2, with 7 bases aligning to TRBD1. The CDR3 loop spans 13 amino acids. Unmatched junction bases numbered 4, after V lost 6 bases and J lost 3 bases. Germline values: CDR1 MDHEN, CDR2 SYDVKM. CDR3 sequence (DNA): TGTGCCAGCAGCAAGACAGGGTACTATGGCTACACCTTC. Translated, it gives CASSKTGYYGYTF.

This clonotype was recorded once. CDR3 nucleotides: TGTGCCAGCAGTTTATCGGCGGACAGAACGAATCAGCCCCAGCATTTT. Encoded protein: CASSLSADRTNQPQHF. The V and J genes are TRBV28 and TRBJ1-5; the D gene is possibly TRBD1 (6 bases). The V gene lost 1 base and the J gene lost 4 bases, with 14 bases spanning the gap. This CDR3 spans 16 amino acids. In germline, CDR1 is MDHEN, CDR2 SYDVKM. Based on the CDR3 plus reference TRBV28 and TRBJ1-5, the full variable domain is DVKVTQSSRYLVKRTGEKVFLECVQDMDHENMFWYRQDPGLGLRLIYFSYDVKMKEKGDIPEGYSVSREKKERFSLILESASTNQTSMYLCASSLSADRTNQPQHFGDGTRLSIL.

V is TRBV13 and J is TRBJ2-5; 9 bases align to TRBD1. Germline assignment: CDR1 PRHDT and CDR2 FYEKMQ (reference sequence). The CDR3 is 22 residues long. V dropped 5 bases and J dropped 2; count of bases not matched to a gene: 27. The CDR3 nucleotides read TGTGCCAGCAGCCTCCGTGCCCTCCGGGACAGGGCCGCCAGGGGGGAACAAGAGACCCAGTACTTC. As protein: CASSLRALRDRAARGEQETQYF. Filled out from reference TRBV13 and TRBJ2-5, the complete variable domain reads AAGVIQSPRHLIKEKRETATLKCYPIPRHDTVYWYQQGPGQDPQFLISFYEKMQSDKGSIPDRFSAQQFSDYHSELNMSSLELGDSALYFCASSLRALRDRAARGEQETQYFGPGTRLLVL.

Many counts were recorded for this clonotype. The J gene is TRBJ2-2, the V gene TRBV7-2; TRBD1 matches at 8 bases. Germline CDR1 SGHTA, CDR2 FQGNSA. The CDR3 is 15 amino acids. Trimming at V came to 3 bases and at J to 2 bases, leaving 2 bases not matched to a gene. DNA for the CDR3: TGTGCCAGCAGCTTCAGGGGGCTCAACACCGGGGAGCTGTTTTTT. Translated: CASSFRGLNTGELFF.

This clonotype was observed at least ten times. J is TRBJ2-2 and V is TRBV10-3; 9 nucleotides agree with TRBD1. Germline CDR1 ENHRY, CDR2 SYGVKD. This CDR3 spans 17 amino acids. V gave up 5 bases and J gave up 1 base; unmatched junction bases: 8. This CDR3 is CAISITGTGLNTGELFF. DNA of the CDR3: TGTGCCATCAGTATAACCGGGACAGGGTTGAACACCGGGGAGCTGTTTTTT.

This clonotype turned up a few times. The chain couples TRBV18 to TRBJ2-5, with 7 bases fitting TRBD1. Per the germline V gene, CDR1 is KGHSH and CDR2 is LQKENI. The CDR3 is 15 residues long. V dropped 3 bases and J dropped 1; count of bases not matched to a gene: 5. Here the CDR3 reads CASSPRQGFQETQYF. CDR3 coding DNA: TGTGCCAGCTCACCTAGACAGGGATTCCAAGAGACCCAGTACTTC.

This clonotype was seen many times. A read error is possible here, since a much larger clone lies one base away. The chain employs TRBV20-1 and TRBJ2-7; 9 positions agree with TRBD1. J gave up 4 bases and V 5 bases, and 15 bases lay outside the gene matches. Germline V gene sequence: CDR1 DFQATT, CDR2 SNEGSKA (reference sequence). The length of the CDR3 is 16 residues. CDR3 sequence: CSASDGTGNRVYEQYF. The DNA of the CDR3 is TGCAGTGCTTCTGACGGGACAGGGAATCGGGTTTACGAGCAGTACTTC.

V usage is TRBV6-5 and J usage is TRBJ1-1; D is undetermined. The CDR3 extends over 17 amino acids. Germline CDR1 is MNHEY and CDR2 is SVGAGI. V was trimmed by 0 bases and J by 0 bases, leaving 14 bases between them. CDR3 in amino acids: CASSYSSRLGMNTEAFF. The CDR3 coding sequence is TGTGCCAGCAGTTACTCAAGTCGTCTAGGGATGAACACTGAAGCTTTCTTT.

Ten or more counts support this clonotype. The chain employs TRBV4-3 and TRBJ2-4; 8 bases agree with TRBD2. The V gene end was trimmed by 1 base and the J gene end by 8 bases; junction bases not matched to a gene: 10. Germline assignment: CDR1 LGHNA and CDR2 YSLEER. CDR3 length equals 16 residues. CDR3 coding DNA: TGCGCCAGCAGCCAAGCCCCAGAGCGGGGGTCTGACATTCAGTACTTC. Its translation: CASSQAPERGSDIQYF.

This clonotype has a count of ten or more. The CDR3 DNA reads as TGTGCCAGCTCCGGCCGAATAAACACCGGGGAGCTGTTTTTT. Translating gives CASSGRINTGELFF. The chain is built from TRBV7-3 and TRBJ2-2; D unresolved. Looked up from germline, CDR1 is SGHTA and CDR2 is FQGTGA. The length of the CDR3 is 14 residues. The V end was cut by 8 bases, the J end by 2 bases, with 12 bases between.

This clonotype has just a few counts. The chain joins TRBV25-1 to TRBJ2-2, with D hard to call. V lost 4 bases and J lost 2, with 11 bases in between. This CDR3 comprises 15 residues. CDR1 and CDR2 from the germline V gene are MGHDK and SYGVNS. CDR3 sequence: CASSGGGVNTGELFF. DNA for the CDR3: TGTGCCAGCAGTGGGGGTGGAGTAAACACCGGGGAGCTGTTTTTT.

This clonotype was recorded many times. V usage is TRBV7-2 and J usage is TRBJ2-7, with 9 bases lining up with TRBD2. The junction had 13 bases not matched to a gene; V was cut back by 7 bases and J by 9 bases. CDR1 SGHTA and CDR2 FQGNSA come from the germline V gene. The CDR3 totals 14 residues. CDR3 DNA: TGTGCCAGCACCCCGGGCGGGGGGGCCGTAGGGCAGTACTTC. Protein sequence: CASTPGGGAVGQYF.